These 19 T cell receptor beta chains came from one sample sequenced in a study of blood T cell repertoires in COVID-19. Only in-frame clones appear in the TCRdb table, and some are missing; sequencing was by immunoSEQ multiplex PCR. This table holds approximately 250,000 clones, around 90% found once. The sample consisted of PBMCs or T cells enriched from blood (not recorded which). The receptors come from a woman younger than 45 who had recovered from COVID-19.

The J gene is TRBJ2-1, the V gene TRBV6-2 or TRBV6-3, with 11 positions matching TRBD2. The CDR3 runs to 15 residues. Germline trimming cut 5 bases from V and 4 bases from J; bases unmatched to any gene: 4. Germline lookup yields CDR1 MNHEY and CDR2 SVGEGT. Here the CDR3 reads CASSRLAGKYNEQFF. Here the CDR3 DNA reads TGTGCCAGCAGTCGACTAGCGGGAAAATACAATGAGCAGTTCTTC.

The chain has TRBV28 and TRBJ2-3, with 16 bases matching TRBD2. The J segment lost 5 bases and the V segment lost 5 bases, leaving 16 bases of the junction unmatched. Looked up from germline, CDR1 is MDHEN and CDR2 is SYDVKM. CDR3 length: 20 residues. Written as DNA, the CDR3 is TGTGCCAGCAGTCCGGGACTAGCGGGGGGGTCCCCCTTTCAAGGAGATACGCAGTATTTT. Translating it yields CASSPGLAGGSPFQGDTQYF. Filled out from reference TRBV28 and TRBJ2-3, the complete variable domain reads DVKVTQSSRYLVKRTGEKVFLECVQDMDHENMFWYRQDPGLGLRLIYFSYDVKMKEKGDIPEGYSVSREKKERFSLILESASTNQTSMYLCASSPGLAGGSPFQGDTQYFGPGTRLTVL.

This chain joins TRBV5-1 and TRBJ2-5; D unresolved. The CDR3 spans 14 residues. CDR1 and CDR2 from the germline V gene are SGHRS and YFSETQ. Trimming removed 0 bases from V and 5 bases from J, with 11 bases in between. CDR3 DNA sequence: TGCGCCAGCAGCTTGGCCGACGACATGGAGACCCAGTACTTC. This gives the protein CASSLADDMETQYF.

This clone occurred a few times. This chain uses TRBV5-4 with TRBJ1-2; D uncertain. The CDR3 runs to 13 residues. CDR1 is SGHNT and CDR2 is YYREEE in the germline V gene (reference sequence). With 3 bases removed from V and 8 bases from J, the gap between germline ends came to 14 bases. The chain's CDR3 is CASSSGSGRGYTF. DNA of the CDR3: TGTGCCAGCAGCTCGGGCTCCGGGAGGGGCTACACCTTC. Complete variable domain (other parts from reference TRBV5-4 and TRBJ1-2): ETGVTQSPTHLIKTRGQQVTLRCSSQSGHNTVSWYQQALGQGPQFIFQYYREEENGRGNFPPRFSGLQFPNYSSELNVNALELDDSALYLCASSSGSGRGYTFGSGTRLTVV.

The chain recombines TRBV10-3 with TRBJ1-3; TRBD1 might be the D (5 bases). V gave up 10 bases and J gave up 2 bases, with 12 bases separating them. CDR1 and CDR2 from the germline V gene are ENHRY and SYGVKD. This CDR3 spans 13 amino acids. In DNA form, the CDR3 reads TGTGCCAGCTGCAGGGAAACTGGAAACACCATATATTTT. Protein product: CASCRETGNTIYF.

The chain combines TRBV19 with TRBJ1-3; D unclear. Germline V gene lookup returns CDR1 LNHDA and CDR2 SQIVND (reference sequence). The CDR3 contains 16 residues. V was shortened by 7 bases and J by 0 bases, with 16 bases between the two germline ends. CDR3: CASTDIRSFSGNTIYF. Here the CDR3 DNA reads TGTGCCAGTACCGATATAAGGAGTTTCTCTGGAAACACCATATATTTT.

The chain carries TRBV28 and TRBJ1-1, with D possibly TRBD1 on 5 matching bases. V lost 4 bases and J 7 bases, leaving 16 bases between the germline ends. The CDR3 length is 14 residues. The germline gives CDR1 MDHEN, CDR2 SYDVKM. The CDR3 nucleotides read TGTGCCAGCAGTTCAGGACTGGAGGGGAGTGAAGCTTTCTTT. This encodes CASSSGLEGSEAFF.

The genes are TRBV5-1 and TRBJ1-2; possible D gene TRBD1, 6 bases. V was clipped by 2 bases and J by 4 bases, with 18 bases between them. In germline, CDR1 is SGHRS, CDR2 YFSETQ. The CDR3 has 16 amino acids. CDR3 nucleotide sequence: TGCGCCAGCAGCTTAGGCGAGGGGGGGCAATTCTATGGCTACACCTTC. The encoded protein is CASSLGEGGQFYGYTF.

This chain links TRBV28 with TRBJ1-1; 7 nucleotides line up with TRBD1. The germline V gene has CDR1 MDHEN and CDR2 SYDVKM. CDR3 length: 15 residues. V lost 4 bases to trimming and J lost 3 bases; unmatched junction nucleotides: 8. CDR3 sequence (DNA): TGTGCCAGCAGTTCTCCTCACAGGGGCGACACTGAAGCTTTCTTT. Translation gives CASSSPHRGDTEAFF.

V usage is TRBV5-1 and J usage is TRBJ2-3, with 8 bases aligning to TRBD1. The J segment lost 2 bases and the V segment lost 7 bases, leaving 9 bases of the junction unmatched. Germline values: CDR1 SGHRS, CDR2 YFSETQ. The CDR3 is 15 amino acids. The chain's CDR3 is CASGPTGDLTDTQYF. CDR3 DNA: TGCGCCAGCGGGCCGACAGGGGATCTCACAGATACGCAGTATTTT.

This chain uses TRBV5-1 with TRBJ1-3; 7 nucleotides line up with TRBD1. V gave up 4 bases and J gave up 4 bases; unmatched junction bases: 8. The CDR3 is 15 residues long. CDR1 is SGHRS, CDR2 YFSETQ, per germline. As DNA, the CDR3 is TGCGCCAGCAGCACAAGACAGGGCTCCGGAAACACCATATATTTT. Encoded protein: CASSTRQGSGNTIYF. The variable domain in full, completed from reference TRBV5-1 and TRBJ1-3, reads KAGVTQTPRYLIKTRGQQVTLSCSPISGHRSVSWYQQTPGQGLQFLFEYFSETQRNKGNFPGRFSGRQFSNSRSEMNVSTLELGDSALYLCASSTRQGSGNTIYFGEGSWLTVV.

CDR3: CASSPGRPYEQYF. The CDR3, as DNA: TGTGCCAGCTCACCGGGGCGCCCCTACGAGCAGTACTTC. The chain is built from TRBV18 and TRBJ2-7, with D possibly matching TRBD1 (5 bases). Between the trimmed V and J ends, which lost 3 bases and 2 bases, there was a span of 8 bases. The CDR3 runs to 13 residues. Per the germline V gene, CDR1 is KGHSH and CDR2 is LQKENI.

Details on this clone: The sample contains more than one DNA sequence encoding this CDR3. The J gene is TRBJ2-3, the V gene TRBV9, with 7 bases lining up with TRBD1. The ends lost 3 bases at V and 4 bases at J; junction bases unmatched: 2. Germline-derived CDR1 and CDR2 are SGDLS and YYNGEE. The CDR3 runs to 13 residues. The CDR3 loop is CASSAGGADTQYF. The CDR3 region has the DNA TGTGCCAGCAGCGCAGGGGGAGCAGATACGCAGTATTTT.

For the CDR3, the DNA is TGCGCCAGCAGCCCGGGGACAGTTACTAACTATGGCTACACCTTC. Its protein is CASSPGTVTNYGYTF. This chain joins TRBV5-1 and TRBJ1-2; 7 nucleotides align to TRBD1. Germline CDR1 and CDR2: SGHRS and YFSETQ. Germline trimming cut 4 bases from V and 0 bases from J; bases unmatched to any gene: 6. The CDR3 runs to 15 residues.

The chain is built from TRBV2 and TRBJ2-2; 13 bases match TRBD2. The ends lost 8 bases at V and 6 bases at J; junction bases unmatched: 9. CDR1 and CDR2 (germline): SNHLY, FYNNEI. The CDR3 is made up of 16 amino acids. In DNA, the CDR3 is TGTGCCAGCCTTTTGCCACTAGCGGGAGGGGCCGGGGAGCTGTTTTTT. This codes for CASLLPLAGGAGELFF.

The chain combines TRBV27 with TRBJ1-1; TRBD1 aligns across 7 bases. Germline-derived CDR1 and CDR2 are MNHEY and SMNVEV (reference sequence). The CDR3 runs 14 residues. J gave up 8 bases and V 1 base, and 7 bases lay outside the gene matches. The CDR3 DNA reads as TGTGCCAGCAGTTTATATAGTGGGACAGAAGAAGCTTTCTTT. Its protein is CASSLYSGTEEAFF.

The V gene is TRBV24-1, the J gene TRBJ2-7; 11 bases are shared with TRBD1. After removal of 7 bases from V and 1 base from J, the junction contained 5 bases not matched to a gene. This CDR3 spans 15 amino acids. The V gene's germline CDR1 is KGHDR and CDR2 SFDVKD. DNA of the CDR3: TGTGCCACCAGCCCCGGGACAGGGGGGTCCTACGAGCAGTACTTC. Translating gives CATSPGTGGSYEQYF.

This clone was counted a single time. J is TRBJ2-7 and V is TRBV28; D gene unclear. Trimming removed 1 base from V and 0 bases from J, with 4 bases in between. Germline V gene data show CDR1 as MDHEN and CDR2 as SYDVKM. The CDR3 runs to 13 residues. CDR3 sequence (DNA): TGTGCCAGCAGTTTATCGTTCTCCTACGAGCAGTACTTC. Its translation: CASSLSFSYEQYF.

The chain is built from TRBV30 and TRBJ2-1, with D possibly matching TRBD1 (6 bases). Trimming cost V 5 bases and J 6 bases, with 17 bases left between them. This CDR3 comprises 14 residues. Germline loops: CDR1 GTSNPN, CDR2 SVGIG (reference sequence). CDR3 loop: CAWAQGGRSNEQFF. Here the CDR3 DNA reads TGTGCCTGGGCCCAAGGGGGACGCTCCAATGAGCAGTTCTTC.